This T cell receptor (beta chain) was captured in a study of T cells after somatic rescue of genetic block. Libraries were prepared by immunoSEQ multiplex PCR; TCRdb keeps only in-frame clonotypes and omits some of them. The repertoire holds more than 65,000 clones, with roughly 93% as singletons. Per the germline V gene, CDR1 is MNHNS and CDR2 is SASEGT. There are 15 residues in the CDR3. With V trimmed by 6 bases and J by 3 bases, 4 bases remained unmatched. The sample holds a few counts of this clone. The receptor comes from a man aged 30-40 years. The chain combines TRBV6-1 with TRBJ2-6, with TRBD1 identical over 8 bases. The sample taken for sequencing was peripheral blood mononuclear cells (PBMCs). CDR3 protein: CASRAGGSGANVLTF. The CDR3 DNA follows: TGTGCCAGCAGGGCAGGGGGCAGTGGGGCCAACGTCCTGACTTTC.